This T cell receptor (beta chain) comes out of a study of blood T cell repertoires in COVID-19. In germline, CDR1 is SGHNT, CDR2 YYREEE (reference sequence). The length of the CDR3 is 17 residues. V lost 0 bases to trimming and J lost 6 bases; unmatched junction nucleotides: 6. In this sample, this clone turned up once. In the authors' methods: Researchers report that nucleated cell counts were estimated from reference gene primer amplification. Measured with immunoSEQ multiplex PCR; TCRdb has only the in-frame clones, and not every one. V, J and clone size were drawn from that table, and D and trimming were deduced from the DNA. The sample shows under 200,000 clones, roughly 85% of them seen only once.

The origin of this receptor is a man in his sixties with active or convalescent COVID-19. Sample: peripheral blood. This chain links TRBV5-4 with TRBJ1-4, with 12 nucleotides matching TRBD1. This chain's CDR3 is CASSLVGTGGSDEKLFF. The CDR3 DNA reads TGTGCCAGCAGCTTGGTCGGGACAGGGGGCTCTGATGAAAAACTGTTTTTT. Filled out from reference TRBV5-4 and TRBJ1-4, the complete variable domain reads ETGVTQSPTHLIKTRGQQVTLRCSSQSGHNTVSWYQQALGQGPQFIFQYYREEENGRGNFPPRFSGLQFPNYSSELNVNALELDDSALYLCASSLVGTGGSDEKLFFGSGTQLSVL.